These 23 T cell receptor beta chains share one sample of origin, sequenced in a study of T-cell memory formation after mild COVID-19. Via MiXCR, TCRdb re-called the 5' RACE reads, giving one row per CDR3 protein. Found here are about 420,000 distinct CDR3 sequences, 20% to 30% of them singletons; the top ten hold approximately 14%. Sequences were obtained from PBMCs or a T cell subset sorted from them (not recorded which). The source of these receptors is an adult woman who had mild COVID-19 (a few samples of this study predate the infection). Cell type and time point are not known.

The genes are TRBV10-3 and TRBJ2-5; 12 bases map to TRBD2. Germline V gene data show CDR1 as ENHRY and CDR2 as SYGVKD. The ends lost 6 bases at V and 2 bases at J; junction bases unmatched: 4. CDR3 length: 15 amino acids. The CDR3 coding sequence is TGTGCCATCAGCCCGACTAGCGGGGGACAAGAGACCCAGTACTTC. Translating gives CAISPTSGGQETQYF.

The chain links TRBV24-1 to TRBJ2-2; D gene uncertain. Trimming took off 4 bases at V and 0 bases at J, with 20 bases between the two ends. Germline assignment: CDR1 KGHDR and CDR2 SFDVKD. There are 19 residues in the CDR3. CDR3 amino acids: CATSDQVEQKLANTGELFF. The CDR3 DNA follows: TGTGCCACCAGTGACCAGGTGGAACAGAAACTTGCGAACACCGGGGAGCTGTTTTTT.

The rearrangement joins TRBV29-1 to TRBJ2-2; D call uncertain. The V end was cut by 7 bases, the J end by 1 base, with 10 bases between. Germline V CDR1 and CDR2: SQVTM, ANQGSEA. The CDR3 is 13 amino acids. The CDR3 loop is CSAEVQNTGELFF. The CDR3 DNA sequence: TGCAGCGCCGAGGTGCAGAACACCGGGGAGCTGTTTTTT.

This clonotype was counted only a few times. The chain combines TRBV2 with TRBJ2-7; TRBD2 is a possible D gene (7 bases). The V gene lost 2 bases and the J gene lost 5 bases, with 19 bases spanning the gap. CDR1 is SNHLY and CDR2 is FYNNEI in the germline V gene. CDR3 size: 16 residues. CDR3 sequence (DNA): TGTGCCAGCAGTGAATATTTAAGGGGGGGATCGAACGAGCAGTACTTC. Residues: CASSEYLRGGSNEQYF.

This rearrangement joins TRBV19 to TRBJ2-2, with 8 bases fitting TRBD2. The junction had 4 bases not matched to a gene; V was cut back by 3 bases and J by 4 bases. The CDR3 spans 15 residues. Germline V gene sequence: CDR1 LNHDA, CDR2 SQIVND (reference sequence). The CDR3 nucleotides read TGTGCCAGTAGTATCCCCGGGAGGGTCACCGGGGAGCTGTTTTTT. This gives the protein CASSIPGRVTGELFF.

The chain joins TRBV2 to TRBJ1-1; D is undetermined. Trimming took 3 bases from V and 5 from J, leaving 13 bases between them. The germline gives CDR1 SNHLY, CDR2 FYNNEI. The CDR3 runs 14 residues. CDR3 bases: TGTGCCAGCAGTGATTGGGAGGCGGGAACTGAAGCTTTCTTT. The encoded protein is CASSDWEAGTEAFF. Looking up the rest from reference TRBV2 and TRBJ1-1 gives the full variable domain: EPEVTQTPSHQVTQMGQEVILRCVPISNHLYFYWYRQILGQKVEFLVSFYNNEISEKSEIFDDQFSVERPDGSNFTLKIRSTKLEDSAMYFCASSDWEAGTEAFFGQGTRLTVV.

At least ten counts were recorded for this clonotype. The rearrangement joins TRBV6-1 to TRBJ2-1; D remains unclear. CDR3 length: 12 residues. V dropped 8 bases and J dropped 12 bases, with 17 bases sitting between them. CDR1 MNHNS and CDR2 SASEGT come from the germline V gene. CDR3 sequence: CASGLGPRRQFF. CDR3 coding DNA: TGTGCCAGCGGGCTTGGACCACGTAGGCAGTTCTTC.

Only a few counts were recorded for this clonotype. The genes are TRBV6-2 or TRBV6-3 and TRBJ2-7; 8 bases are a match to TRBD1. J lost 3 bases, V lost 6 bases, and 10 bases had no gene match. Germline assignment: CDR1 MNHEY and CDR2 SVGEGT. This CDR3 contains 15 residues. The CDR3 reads CASSDGTGADYEQYF. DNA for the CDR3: TGTGCCAGCAGCGATGGGACAGGTGCGGACTACGAGCAGTACTTC.

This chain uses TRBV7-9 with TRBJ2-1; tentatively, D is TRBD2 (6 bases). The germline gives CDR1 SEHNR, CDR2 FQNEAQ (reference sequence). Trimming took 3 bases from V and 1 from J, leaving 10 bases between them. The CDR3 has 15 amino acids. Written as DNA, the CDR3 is TGTGCCAGCAGCTTTACGGCGGGGTCCTACAATGAGCAGTTCTTC. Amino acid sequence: CASSFTAGSYNEQFF.

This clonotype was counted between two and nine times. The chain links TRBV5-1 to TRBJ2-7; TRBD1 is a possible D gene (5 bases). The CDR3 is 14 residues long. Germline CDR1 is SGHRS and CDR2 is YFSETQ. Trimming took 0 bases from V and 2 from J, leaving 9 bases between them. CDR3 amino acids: CASSLEGPPYEQYF. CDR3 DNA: TGCGCCAGCAGCTTGGAGGGGCCCCCCTACGAGCAGTACTTC.

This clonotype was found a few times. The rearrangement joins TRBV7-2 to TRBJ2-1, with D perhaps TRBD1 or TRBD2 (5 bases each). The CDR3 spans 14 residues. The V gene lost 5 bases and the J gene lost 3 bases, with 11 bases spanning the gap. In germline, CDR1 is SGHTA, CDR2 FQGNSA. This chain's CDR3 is CASSLGVNYNEQFF. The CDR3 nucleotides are TGTGCCAGCAGCCTGGGGGTAAACTACAATGAGCAGTTCTTC. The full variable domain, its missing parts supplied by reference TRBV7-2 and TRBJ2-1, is GAGVSQSPSNKVTEKGKDVELRCDPISGHTALYWYRQSLGQGLEFLIYFQGNSAPDKSGLPSDRFSAERTGGSVSTLTIQRTQQEDSAVYLCASSLGVNYNEQFFGPGTRLTVL.

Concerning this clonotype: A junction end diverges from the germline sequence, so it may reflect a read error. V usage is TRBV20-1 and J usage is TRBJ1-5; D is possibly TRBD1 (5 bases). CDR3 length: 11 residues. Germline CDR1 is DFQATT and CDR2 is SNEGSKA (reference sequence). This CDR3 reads CSALGRTVLNF. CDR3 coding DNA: TGCAGTGCTTTGGGACGGACGGTCCTGAATTTT.

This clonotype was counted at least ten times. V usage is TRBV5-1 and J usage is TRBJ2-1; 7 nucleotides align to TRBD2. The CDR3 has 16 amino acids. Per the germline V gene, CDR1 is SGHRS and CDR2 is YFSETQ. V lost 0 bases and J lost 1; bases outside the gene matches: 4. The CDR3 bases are TGCGCCAGCAGCTTGGATCTAGCGGTTTCCTACAATGAGCAGTTCTTC. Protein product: CASSLDLAVSYNEQFF.

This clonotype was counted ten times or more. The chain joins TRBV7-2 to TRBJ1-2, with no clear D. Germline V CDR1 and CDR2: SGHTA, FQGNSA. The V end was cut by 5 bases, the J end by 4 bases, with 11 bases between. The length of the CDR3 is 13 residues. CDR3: CASSLGESYGYTF. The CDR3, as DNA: TGTGCCAGCAGCCTCGGGGAGTCCTATGGCTACACCTTC.

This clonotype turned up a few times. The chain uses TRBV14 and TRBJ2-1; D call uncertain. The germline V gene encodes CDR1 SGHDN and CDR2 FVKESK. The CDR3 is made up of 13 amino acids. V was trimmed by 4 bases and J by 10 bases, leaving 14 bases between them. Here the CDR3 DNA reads TGTGCCAGCAGCCCCTTCGTTCTCTCCGAGCAGTTCTTC. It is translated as CASSPFVLSEQFF.

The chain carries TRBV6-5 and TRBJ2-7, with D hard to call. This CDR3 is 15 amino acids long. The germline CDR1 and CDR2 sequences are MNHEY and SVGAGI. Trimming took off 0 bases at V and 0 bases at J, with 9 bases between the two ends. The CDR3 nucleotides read TGTGCCAGCAGTTACTCGATAGGAAACTCCTACGAGCAGTACTTC. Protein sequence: CASSYSIGNSYEQYF.

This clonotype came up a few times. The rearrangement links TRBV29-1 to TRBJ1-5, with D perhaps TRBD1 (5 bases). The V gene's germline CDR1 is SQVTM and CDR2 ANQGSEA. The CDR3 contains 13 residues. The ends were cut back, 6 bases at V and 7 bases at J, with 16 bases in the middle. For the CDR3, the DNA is TGCAGCGTCGGGGTAGGGGCGACCCAGCCCCAGCATTTT. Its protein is CSVGVGATQPQHF.

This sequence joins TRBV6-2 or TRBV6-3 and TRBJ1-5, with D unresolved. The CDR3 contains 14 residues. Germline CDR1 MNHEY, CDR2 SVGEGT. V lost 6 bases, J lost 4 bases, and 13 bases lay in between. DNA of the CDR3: TGTGCCAGCAGCAACGGTTTTGGTAATCAGCCCCAGCATTTT. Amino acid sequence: CASSNGFGNQPQHF.

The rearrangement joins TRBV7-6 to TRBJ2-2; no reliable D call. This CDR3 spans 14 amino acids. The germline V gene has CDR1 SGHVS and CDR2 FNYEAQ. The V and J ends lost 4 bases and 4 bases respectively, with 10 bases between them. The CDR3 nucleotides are TGTGCCAGCAGCTCCATAATGGGCACCGGGGAGCTGTTTTTT. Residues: CASSSIMGTGELFF.

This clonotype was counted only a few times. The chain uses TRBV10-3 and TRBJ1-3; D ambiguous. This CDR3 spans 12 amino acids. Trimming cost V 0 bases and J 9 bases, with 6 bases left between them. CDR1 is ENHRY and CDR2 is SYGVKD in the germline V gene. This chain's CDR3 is CAISESAVTIYF. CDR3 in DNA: TGTGCCATCAGTGAGTCGGCAGTCACCATATATTTT.

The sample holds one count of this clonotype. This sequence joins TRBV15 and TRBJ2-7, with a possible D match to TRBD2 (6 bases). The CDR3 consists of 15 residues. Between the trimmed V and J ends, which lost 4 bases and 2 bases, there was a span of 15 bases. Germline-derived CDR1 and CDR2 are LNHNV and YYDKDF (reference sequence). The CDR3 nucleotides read TGTGCCACCAGCACTTTGGGTAGCGGCGCCTACGAGCAGTACTTC. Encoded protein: CATSTLGSGAYEQYF.

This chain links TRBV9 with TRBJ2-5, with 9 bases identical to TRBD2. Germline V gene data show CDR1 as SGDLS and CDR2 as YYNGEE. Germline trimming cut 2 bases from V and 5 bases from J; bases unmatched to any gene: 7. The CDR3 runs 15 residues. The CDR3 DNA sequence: TGTGCCAGCAGCGTGGGTAGCGGGGGTCTGGAGACCCAGTACTTC. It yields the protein CASSVGSGGLETQYF. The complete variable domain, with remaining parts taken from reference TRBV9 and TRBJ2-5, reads DSGVTQTPKHLITATGQRVTLRCSPRSGDLSVYWYQQSLDQGLQFLIQYYNGEERAKGNILERFSAQQFPDLHSELNLSSLELGDSALYFCASSVGSGGLETQYFGPGTRLLVL.

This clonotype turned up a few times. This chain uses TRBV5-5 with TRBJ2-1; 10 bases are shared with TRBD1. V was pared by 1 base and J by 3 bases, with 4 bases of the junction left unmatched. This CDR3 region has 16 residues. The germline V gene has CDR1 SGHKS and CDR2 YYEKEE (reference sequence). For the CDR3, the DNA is TGTGCCAGCAGCTTGAAGTGGACAGGGGGCTACAATGAGCAGTTCTTC. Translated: CASSLKWTGGYNEQFF.